These 25 T cell receptor beta chains came from one sample sequenced in a study of T-cell reconstitution after alpha-beta-depleted transplantation in children. Study-level results: Newly made T cells mostly supplied T-cell counts and diversity one year after transplant.

What these receptors recognize is not known. The library targeted TCRbeta and was prepared with unique molecular identifiers. From the PCR reads, TCRdb called clonotypes with MiXCR, one entry per CDR3 protein. The table has around 300,000 distinct CDR3 sequences, 6% to 10% seen once. The material was peripheral blood, obtained 360 days after TCRalphabeta/CD19-depleted stem cell transplant. These receptors were collected from a female patient aged 2-9 years who had a stem cell transplant for Fanconi anemia, so the T cells may come from the graft donor.

This clonotype was counted many times. The chain combines TRBV6-6 with TRBJ1-1; TRBD1 aligns across 8 bases. Germline V gives CDR1 MNHNY, CDR2 SVGAGI (reference sequence). This CDR3 has 12 amino acids. Trimming removed 8 bases from V and 4 bases from J; junction bases left unmatched: 3. CDR3 loop: CASDQGATEAFF. Written as DNA, the CDR3 is TGTGCCAGCGACCAGGGGGCCACTGAAGCTTTCTTT.

Ten or more counts support this clonotype. The chain employs TRBV7-2 and TRBJ2-7, with D perhaps TRBD1 (5 bases). The CDR3 length is 14 residues. Germline lookup yields CDR1 SGHTA and CDR2 FQGNSA. V lost 1 base, J lost 3 bases, and 10 bases lay in between. The CDR3 DNA sequence: TGTGCCAGCAGCTTAGACTCAGGGAACTACGAGCAGTACTTC. Protein sequence: CASSLDSGNYEQYF.

This clonotype occurred many times. The V and J genes are TRBV20-1 and TRBJ1-6; D remains unclear. The CDR3 runs to 14 residues. The V gene's germline CDR1 is DFQATT and CDR2 SNEGSKA (reference sequence). The V end lost 5 bases, the J end lost 0 bases, and 8 bases lay between the germline ends. The CDR3 loop reads CSAWQSSYNSPLHF. The CDR3 DNA reads TGCAGTGCTTGGCAGAGCTCCTATAATTCACCCCTCCACTTT.

This clonotype was detected a few times. One end of the junction fails to match germline, which may point to a read error. The chain links TRBV5-1 to TRBJ1-1, with D maybe TRBD1 (5 bases). The CDR3 is 14 residues long. CDR1 is SGHRS and CDR2 is YFSETQ in the germline V gene. The CDR3 reads CASSGRDGGPEAFF. Here the CDR3 DNA reads TGCGCCAGCAGCGGCCGGGACGGAGGACCTGAAGCCTTCTTT.

This clonotype was counted ten times or more. This chain uses TRBV5-6 with TRBJ1-4; 7 nucleotides line up with TRBD1. V shed 1 base and J 4 bases; nucleotides not matched to a gene: 10. The CDR3 has 17 residues. Per germline, CDR1 SGHDT and CDR2 YYEEEE. CDR3 loop: CASSLMGSGTVNEKLFF. The CDR3 DNA is TGTGCCAGCAGCTTGATGGGTTCCGGGACAGTTAATGAAAAACTGTTTTTT.

The chain carries TRBV6-1 and TRBJ1-6; 7 bases are a match to TRBD1. The junction had 19 bases not matched to a gene; V was cut back by 6 bases and J by 8 bases. There are 18 residues in the CDR3. Per germline, CDR1 MNHNS and CDR2 SASEGT. The CDR3 DNA reads TGTGCCAGCAGCTCATATAGACTGAAGTGGGACAGAGATTCACCCCTCCACTTT. Amino acids: CASSSYRLKWDRDSPLHF.

This clonotype occurred many times. The genes are TRBV5-1 and TRBJ2-1, with 8 bases identical to TRBD2. Germline values: CDR1 SGHRS, CDR2 YFSETQ. V was clipped by 3 bases and J by 4 bases; unmatched bases: 9. CDR3 length: 16 amino acids. CDR3 DNA: TGCGCCAGCAGCTGGGGACTAGTTTCCCCTTACAATGAGCAGTTCTTC. The encoded protein is CASSWGLVSPYNEQFF.

This clonotype was counted between two and nine times. The junction differs from germline at one of its ends, possibly a read error. CDR3 sequence reads: CASSPDRTNPEAFF. For the CDR3, the DNA is TGTGCCAGCTCACCCGACCGGACGAACCCTGAAGCTTTCTTT. The chain uses TRBV18 and TRBJ1-1; D is unclear. Germline V CDR1 and CDR2: KGHSH, LQKENI. CDR3 length: 14 residues.

This clonotype was recorded a few times. The chain is built from TRBV6-5 and TRBJ2-3, with D perhaps TRBD1 or TRBD2 (5 bases each). Trimming cost V 0 bases and J 5 bases, with 21 bases left between them. The CDR3 totals 18 residues. Germline lookup yields CDR1 MNHEY and CDR2 SVGAGI. CDR3 sequence: CASSYSNSGVMRGDTQYF. CDR3 bases: TGTGCCAGCAGTTACTCGAATTCTGGCGTAATGAGGGGAGATACGCAGTATTTT.

In this sample, this clonotype turned up many times. The chain carries TRBV9 and TRBJ2-7; D is unresolved. In germline, CDR1 is SGDLS, CDR2 YYNGEE. The CDR3 has 14 residues. V was pared by 0 bases and J by 0 bases, with 7 bases between. In DNA, the CDR3 is TGTGCCAGCAGCGTAGATCCTTTCTCCTACGAGCAGTACTTC. Protein sequence: CASSVDPFSYEQYF.

In this sample, this clonotype turned up a few times. The V gene is TRBV7-9, the J gene TRBJ2-1, with TRBD2 matching 9 bases. The V segment lost 5 bases and the J segment 8 bases; nucleotides outside the gene matches: 13. This CDR3 spans 16 amino acids. CDR1 SEHNR and CDR2 FQNEAQ come from the germline V gene (reference sequence). CDR3 sequence reads: CASSLGGGAPYDEQFF. The DNA of the CDR3 is TGTGCCAGCAGCCTCGGCGGGGGGGCCCCTTACGATGAGCAGTTCTTC. The variable domain in full, completed from reference TRBV7-9 and TRBJ2-1, reads DTGVSQNPRHKITKRGQNVTFRCDPISEHNRLYWYRQTLGQGPEFLTYFQNEAQLEKSRLLSDRFSAERPKGSFSTLEIQRTEQGDSAMYLCASSLGGGAPYDEQFFGPGTRLTVL.

The CDR3 loop is CASSLADGSSGNTIYF. For the CDR3, the DNA is TGCGCCAGCAGCTTGGCCGATGGATCCTCTGGAAACACCATATATTTT. The V and J genes are TRBV5-1 and TRBJ1-3; D not certain. The CDR3 runs 16 residues. Germline V gene sequence: CDR1 SGHRS, CDR2 YFSETQ. V was trimmed by 0 bases and J by 0 bases, leaving 10 bases between them. The full variable domain, completed using reference TRBV5-1 and TRBJ1-3, is KAGVTQTPRYLIKTRGQQVTLSCSPISGHRSVSWYQQTPGQGLQFLFEYFSETQRNKGNFPGRFSGRQFSNSRSEMNVSTLELGDSALYLCASSLADGSSGNTIYFGEGSWLTVV.

In this sample, this clonotype turned up many times. The rearrangement uses TRBV30 and TRBJ2-3; no firm D call. Trimming shortened V by 3 bases and J by 5 bases, and 6 bases separated the two germline ends. This CDR3 region has 11 residues. The V gene's germline CDR1 is GTSNPN and CDR2 SVGIG (reference sequence). The DNA for the CDR3 is TGTGCCTGGAGGGTGGGAGATACGCAGTATTTT. This encodes CAWRVGDTQYF.

There are many counts of this clonotype. The chain employs TRBV25-1 and TRBJ2-1, with 9 positions matching TRBD2. The V gene end was trimmed by 4 bases and the J gene end by 9 bases; junction bases not matched to a gene: 10. The CDR3 runs 15 residues. CDR1 MGHDK and CDR2 SYGVNS come from the germline V gene. Here the CDR3 DNA reads TGTGCCAGCAGTGTGTTAGCGGGAGTGGACGGTGAGCAGTTCTTC. Protein product: CASSVLAGVDGEQFF.

The V call is TRBV11-2, the J call TRBJ1-1; no reliable D call. V lost 5 bases and J 5 bases, leaving 15 bases between the germline ends. Per the germline V gene, CDR1 is SGHAT and CDR2 is FQNNGV. The CDR3 spans 14 residues. Written as DNA, the CDR3 is TGTGCCAGCAGCCTACGTAGAGTGAGGACTGAAGCTTTCTTT. Translation gives CASSLRRVRTEAFF.

This clonotype was seen a few times. V gene TRBV28 combines with J gene TRBJ1-1; D ambiguous. This CDR3 is 15 amino acids long. V dropped 3 bases and J dropped 4 bases, with 15 bases sitting between them. Germline-derived CDR1 and CDR2 are MDHEN and SYDVKM. DNA for the CDR3: TGTGCCAGCAGTTTGGTCATAGGAGTCGGCACTGAAGCTTTCTTT. This codes for CASSLVIGVGTEAFF.

The chain carries TRBV2 and TRBJ2-5; maybe TRBD1 (5 bases). The length of the CDR3 is 16 residues. Trimming took off 6 bases at V and 0 bases at J, with 17 bases between the two ends. In germline, CDR1 is SNHLY, CDR2 FYNNEI. CDR3 residues: CASRQGKSPYQETQYF. DNA for the CDR3: TGTGCCAGCAGGCAGGGAAAATCGCCGTACCAAGAGACCCAGTACTTC.

V and J are TRBV3-1 and TRBJ2-7; D call uncertain. This CDR3 spans 13 amino acids. Germline CDR1 and CDR2: LGHDT and YNNKEL (reference sequence). V was trimmed by 2 bases and J by 4 bases, leaving 9 bases between them. CDR3 DNA sequence: TGTGCCAGCAGCCAATCGGTTGGGTACGAGCAGTACTTC. Translated, it gives CASSQSVGYEQYF.

This clonotype showed up many times. V and J are TRBV7-8 and TRBJ2-7, with 7 bases matching TRBD1. V gave up 0 bases and J gave up 4 bases; unmatched junction bases: 9. CDR3 length equals 16 residues. Germline CDR1 is SGHVS and CDR2 is FQNEAQ. As DNA, the CDR3 is TGTGCCAGCAGCTTAGCTCATGCCTCGACAGGGTACGAGCAGTACTTC. Residues: CASSLAHASTGYEQYF.

Many counts were recorded for this clonotype. J is TRBJ1-5 and V is TRBV7-8; the D gene is possibly TRBD1 (5 bases). The CDR3 has 14 residues. Germline V gives CDR1 SGHVS, CDR2 FQNEAQ. V was shortened by 5 bases and J by 3 bases, with 11 bases between the two germline ends. The CDR3 DNA reads TGTGCCAGCAGCCCCTGGGGGGACAATCAGCCCCAGCATTTT. Translated: CASSPWGDNQPQHF.

This clonotype occurred many times. The rearrangement links TRBV20-1 to TRBJ1-4, with 9 bases matching TRBD1. Trimming removed 6 bases from V and 6 bases from J; junction bases left unmatched: 5. There are 13 residues in the CDR3. CDR1 and CDR2 (germline): DFQATT, SNEGSKA (reference sequence). The CDR3: CSAIQGAHEKLFF. The CDR3 DNA reads TGCAGTGCCATACAGGGGGCGCATGAAAAACTGTTTTTT.

The chain employs TRBV3-1 and TRBJ2-1, with a tentative D call TRBD1 (5 bases). V dropped 3 bases and J dropped 4 bases, with 10 bases sitting between them. This CDR3 has 14 residues. The germline V gene has CDR1 LGHDT and CDR2 YNNKEL (reference sequence). This chain's CDR3 is CASSQVPGYNEQFF. CDR3 sequence (DNA): TGTGCCAGCAGCCAGGTCCCAGGGTACAATGAGCAGTTCTTC.

This clonotype occurred a few times. The V and J genes are TRBV11-2 and TRBJ1-5, with TRBD1 matching over 7 bases. This CDR3 has 14 residues. The germline gives CDR1 SGHAT, CDR2 FQNNGV. V lost 3 bases and J lost 15; bases outside the gene matches: 14. The CDR3 reads CASSLVEAGGERHF. Written as DNA, the CDR3 is TGTGCCAGCAGCTTGGTGGAAGCAGGGGGGGAACGGCATTTT.

This chain connects TRBV20-1 to TRBJ2-7; TRBD2 aligns across 9 bases. This CDR3 is 15 amino acids long. V shed 0 bases, J shed 2 bases, and the junction held 5 bases outside the gene matches. In germline, CDR1 is DFQATT, CDR2 SNEGSKA (reference sequence). The CDR3 region has the DNA TGCAGTGCTAGAGACGAGCGGGGGGCTACCTACGAGCAGTACTTC. Translating it yields CSARDERGATYEQYF.

The table lists this clonotype with many counts. The chain uses TRBV15 and TRBJ2-3; TRBD2 aligns across 8 bases. Unmatched junction bases numbered 14, after V lost 5 bases and J lost 13 bases. The CDR3 is made up of 14 amino acids. The germline V gene encodes CDR1 LNHNV and CDR2 YYDKDF (reference sequence). In DNA form, the CDR3 reads TGTGCCACCAGCTTCGGGAGGGCCGACCTCAAAAAGTATTTT. Amino acids: CATSFGRADLKKYF.